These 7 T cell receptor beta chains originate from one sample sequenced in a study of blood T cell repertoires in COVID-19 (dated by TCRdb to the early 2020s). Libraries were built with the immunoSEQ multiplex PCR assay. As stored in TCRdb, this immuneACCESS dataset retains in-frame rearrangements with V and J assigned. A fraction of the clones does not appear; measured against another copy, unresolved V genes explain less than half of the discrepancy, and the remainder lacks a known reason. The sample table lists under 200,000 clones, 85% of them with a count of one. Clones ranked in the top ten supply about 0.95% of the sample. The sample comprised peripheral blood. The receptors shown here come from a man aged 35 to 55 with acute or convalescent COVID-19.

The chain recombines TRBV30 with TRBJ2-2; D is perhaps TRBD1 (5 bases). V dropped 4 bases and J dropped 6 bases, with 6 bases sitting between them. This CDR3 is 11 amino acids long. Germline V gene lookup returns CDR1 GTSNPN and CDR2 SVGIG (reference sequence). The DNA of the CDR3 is TGTGCCTGGAAGGGGCCCGGGGAGCTGTTTTTT. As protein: CAWKGPGELFF.

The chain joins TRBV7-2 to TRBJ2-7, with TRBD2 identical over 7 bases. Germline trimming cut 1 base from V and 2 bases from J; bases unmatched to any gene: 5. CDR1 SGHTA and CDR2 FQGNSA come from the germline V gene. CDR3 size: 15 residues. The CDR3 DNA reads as TGTGCCAGCAGCTTAGGATTAGCGGGCGCCTACGAGCAGTACTTC. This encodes CASSLGLAGAYEQYF.

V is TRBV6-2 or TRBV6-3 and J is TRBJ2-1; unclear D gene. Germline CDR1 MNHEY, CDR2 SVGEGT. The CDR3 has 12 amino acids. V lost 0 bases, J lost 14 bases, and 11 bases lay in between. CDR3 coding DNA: TGTGCCAGCAGTTACTCGAATGGAGCGAAGTTCTTC. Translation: CASSYSNGAKFF.

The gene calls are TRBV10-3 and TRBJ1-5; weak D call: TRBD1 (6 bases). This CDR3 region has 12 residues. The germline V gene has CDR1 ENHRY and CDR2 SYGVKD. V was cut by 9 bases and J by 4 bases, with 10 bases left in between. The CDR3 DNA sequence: TGTGCCATTCAGGACAGAAATCAGCCCCAGCATTTT. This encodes CAIQDRNQPQHF.

CDR3 protein: CASSEWGGETQYF. Here the CDR3 DNA reads TGTGCCAGCAGTGAATGGGGGGGAGAGACCCAGTACTTC. This rearrangement joins TRBV25-1 to TRBJ2-5, with TRBD2 matching over 7 bases. Germline trimming cut 1 base from V and 4 bases from J; bases unmatched to any gene: 0. The CDR3 length is 13 residues. The V gene's germline CDR1 is MGHDK and CDR2 SYGVNS. The variable domain in full, completed from reference TRBV25-1 and TRBJ2-5, reads EADIYQTPRYLVIGTGKKITLECSQTMGHDKMYWYQQDPGMELHLIHYSYGVNSTEKGDLSSESTVSRIRTEHFPLTLESARPSHTSQYLCASSEWGGETQYFGPGTRLLVL.

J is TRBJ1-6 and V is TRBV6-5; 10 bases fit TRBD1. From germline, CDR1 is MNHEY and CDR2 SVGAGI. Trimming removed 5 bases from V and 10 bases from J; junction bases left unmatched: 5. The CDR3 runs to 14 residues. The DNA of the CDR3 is TGTGCCAGCAGTATGACAGGGGGCCCCTCACCCCTCCACTTT. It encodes CASSMTGGPSPLHF.

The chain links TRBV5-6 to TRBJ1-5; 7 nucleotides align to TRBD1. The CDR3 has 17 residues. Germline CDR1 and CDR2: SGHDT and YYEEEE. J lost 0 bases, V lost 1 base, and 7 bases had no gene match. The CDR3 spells CASSLSGQPYSNQPQHF. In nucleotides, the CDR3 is TGTGCCAGCAGCTTGTCGGGACAGCCGTATAGCAATCAGCCCCAGCATTTT.